The clone carrying this T cell receptor (beta chain) was seen many times. One entry per CDR3 protein, called by TCRdb with MiXCR from the RACE reads. This sample has about 400,000 distinct CDR3 sequences; under 6.5% occur once, and the top ten carry around 6.1%. The time point is: patch test 2, 6 weeks after DPC sensitization. Noted treatment: therapeutic diphenylcyclopropenone sensitization with weekly scalp DPC. The data belong to a study of human T cells and chemical hapten exposure. The length of the CDR3 is 13 residues. The germline V gene encodes CDR1 MNHEY and CDR2 SVGEGT. V gave up 4 bases and J gave up 8 bases, with 11 bases separating them.

The V and J genes are TRBV6-2 or TRBV6-3 and TRBJ1-4; D remains unclear. Sequenced here: whole blood, sampled in connection with sensitization to the hapten diphenylcyclopropenone (DPC). This receptor was identified in a woman between 18 and 29 years old with alopecia areata. Some clones in this sample may be carry-over from other donors' samples. The CDR3 region has the DNA TGTGCCAGCAGTTTACATCGCGGGGAAAAACTGTTTTTT. This codes for CASSLHRGEKLFF.